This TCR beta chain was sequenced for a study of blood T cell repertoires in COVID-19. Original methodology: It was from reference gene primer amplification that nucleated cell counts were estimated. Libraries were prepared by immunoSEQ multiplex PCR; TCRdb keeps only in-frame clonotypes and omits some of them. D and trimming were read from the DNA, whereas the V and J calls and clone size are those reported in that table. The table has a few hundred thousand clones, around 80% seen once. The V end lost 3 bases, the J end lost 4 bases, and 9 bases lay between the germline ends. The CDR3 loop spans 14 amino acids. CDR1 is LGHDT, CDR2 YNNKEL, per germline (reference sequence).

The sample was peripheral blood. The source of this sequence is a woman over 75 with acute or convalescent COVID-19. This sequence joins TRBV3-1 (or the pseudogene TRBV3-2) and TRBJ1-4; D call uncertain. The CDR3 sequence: CASSHSRDNEKLFF. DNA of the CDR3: TGTGCCAGCAGCCATTCAAGAGATAATGAAAAACTGTTTTTT.